This T cell receptor (beta chain) was sequenced during a study of T cell repertoires in cytomegalovirus infection. Study as a whole: The public TCR beta signatures pointed to both CMV infection and matching HLA type.

Study-wide points: In two of eight donors, the top clonotype was HLA-C-restricted CMV-specific. Individuals carrying CMV plus the relevant HLA were identified by cumulative frequency of public TCR beta families.

This clonotype was seen at least ten times. Its antigen is not known. TCRdb processed the reads anew with MiXCR; each CDR3 protein has one entry. Here the sample spans more than 200,000 distinct CDR3 sequences, approximately 8.3% being singletons. Sequencing was performed on PBMCs. This clonotype was obtained from a human donor in good health (CMV status not recorded). Some clones in this sample may be carry-over from other donors' samples.

The CDR3 region is CASSLFQGPKYTQYF. The CDR3 nucleotides are TGTGCCAGCAGCTTATTCCAGGGTCCAAAGTATACGCAGTATTTT. This chain connects TRBV7-8 to TRBJ2-3, with D perhaps TRBD1 (5 bases). The CDR3 consists of 15 residues. Germline assignment: CDR1 SGHVS and CDR2 FQNEAQ. V lost 2 bases and J 7 bases, leaving 16 bases between the germline ends.